This T cell receptor (beta chain) was documented in a study of OX40 agonist ivuxolimab in advanced cancers. Germline loops: CDR1 SGHDN, CDR2 FVKESK. The CDR3 contains 23 residues. The trim removed 0 bases at V and 0 bases at J, leaving 23 bases unmatched. TCRdb keeps only in-frame clones here, not all; method: immunoSEQ multiplex PCR. The sample lists 61,000 or so clones, 86% seen once, with approximately 1.3% in the top ten. This clone showed up just once. The sequence derives from an adult with an advanced solid tumor such as melanoma, head and neck, liver or kidney cancer. This sequence joins TRBV14 and TRBJ1-3; 7 bases fit TRBD1. The input for sequencing was CD4+ or CD8+ T cells sorted from blood, taken in a trial of the OX40 agonist ivuxolimab. CDR3 sequence reads: CASSQDHLGGYSRTRHSGNTIYF. In DNA form, the CDR3 reads TGTGCCAGCAGCCAAGATCATCTAGGGGGCTATTCCCGGACCAGGCACTCTGGAAACACCATATATTTT.